The 20 T cell receptor beta chains below all came from one sample that was sequenced in a study of T-cell memory formation after mild COVID-19. TCRdb called the 5' RACE reads again in MiXCR, with one record for every CDR3 protein. The sample yields fewer than 450,000 distinct CDR3 sequences, around a fifth seen once. Input material: PBMCs or a T cell subset sorted from them (not recorded which). These TCRs come from an adult woman who had mild COVID-19 (a few samples of this study predate the infection). Cell type and time point are not known.

This clonotype has a handful of counts. J is TRBJ2-3 and V is TRBV29-1, with D tentatively TRBD1 (6 bases). Per the germline V gene, CDR1 is SQVTM and CDR2 is ANQGSEA. The CDR3 is made up of 15 amino acids. Trimming took off 7 bases at V and 1 base at J, with 18 bases between the two ends. The DNA of the CDR3 is TGCAGCGAACGGACAGCCCACTCGGGCACAGATACGCAGTATTTT. It yields the protein CSERTAHSGTDTQYF.

The table lists this clonotype with many counts. The V and J genes are TRBV5-1 and TRBJ1-1; D is ambiguous. This CDR3 is 13 amino acids long. Germline V CDR1 and CDR2: SGHRS, YFSETQ. The V and J ends lost 5 bases and 0 bases respectively, with 8 bases between them. The CDR3 region is CASSPELNTEAFF. The CDR3 nucleotides read TGCGCCAGCAGTCCCGAACTGAACACTGAAGCTTTCTTT.

This clonotype has a handful of counts. The chain has TRBV10-3 and TRBJ2-7; perhaps TRBD1 as D (5 bases). The CDR3 has 16 amino acids. Germline CDR1 and CDR2: ENHRY and SYGVKD. V was trimmed by 0 bases and J by 0 bases, leaving 12 bases between them. DNA for the CDR3: TGTGCCATCAGTGAGTCTAAGGGGCGCACCTCCTACGAGCAGTACTTC. Its translation is CAISESKGRTSYEQYF.

The sample holds many counts of this clonotype. This CDR3 reads CASSRGLGDRVQETQYF. The CDR3 DNA sequence: TGTGCCAGCAGCCGAGGCTTGGGGGACAGGGTCCAAGAGACCCAGTACTTC. The V gene is TRBV7-9, the J gene TRBJ2-5; 9 bases line up with TRBD1. The CDR3 length is 17 residues. Germline V CDR1 and CDR2: SEHNR, FQNEAQ (reference sequence). V lost 5 bases to trimming and J lost 1 base; unmatched junction nucleotides: 11.

This rearrangement joins TRBV4-1 to TRBJ1-2, with D perhaps matching TRBD1 (5 bases). Looked up from germline, CDR1 is MGHRA and CDR2 is YSYEKL. V lost 3 bases and J lost 2, with 10 bases in between. The CDR3 contains 14 residues. DNA for the CDR3: TGCGCCAGCAGCCACGGGGGTTTGAACTATGGCTACACCTTC. As protein: CASSHGGLNYGYTF.

The genes are TRBV6-6 and TRBJ1-3, with a possible D match to TRBD1 (5 bases). This CDR3 comprises 14 residues. The ends were cut back, 7 bases at V and 4 bases at J, with 14 bases in the middle. Per germline, CDR1 MNHNY and CDR2 SVGAGI (reference sequence). DNA for the CDR3: TGTGCCAGCACCCCAGGGATGGGCGGAAACACCATATATTTT. Translation gives CASTPGMGGNTIYF.

This clonotype was seen a handful of times. This chain connects TRBV9 to TRBJ2-5; D unclear. Germline lookup yields CDR1 SGDLS and CDR2 YYNGEE. Deletions cut 0 bases from V and 3 bases from J, with 6 bases between. The CDR3 contains 13 residues. Here the CDR3 reads CASSVELEETQYF. The CDR3 DNA follows: TGTGCCAGCAGCGTAGAACTCGAAGAGACCCAGTACTTC.

The rearrangement links TRBV7-8 to TRBJ2-7; D tentatively fits TRBD1 or TRBD2 (5 bases each). Germline CDR1 reads SGHVS; CDR2 reads FQNEAQ. The CDR3 length is 16 residues. With 5 bases removed from V and 3 bases from J, the gap between germline ends came to 20 bases. CDR3 in DNA: TGTGCCAGCAGCCATTCCACGGTGGGGGACCACTACGAGCAGTACTTC. Its translation: CASSHSTVGDHYEQYF.

This chain connects TRBV4-1 to TRBJ2-1, with D perhaps TRBD1 (5 bases). The germline CDR1 and CDR2 sequences are MGHRA and YSYEKL. CDR3 size: 15 residues. V was shortened by 0 bases and J by 3 bases, with 9 bases between the two germline ends. CDR3 nucleotides: TGCGCCAGCAGCCAAGAGTCGCAGGGCTACAATGAGCAGTTCTTC. It translates to CASSQESQGYNEQFF.

This chain uses TRBV7-2 with TRBJ2-5; 7 positions match TRBD2. This CDR3 contains 15 residues. Germline V gene data show CDR1 as SGHTA and CDR2 as FQGNSA. V lost 4 bases to trimming and J lost 5 bases; unmatched junction nucleotides: 10. The CDR3 nucleotides read TGTGCCAGCAGCTCCTCGGACCGGGGAGGGGAGACCCAGTACTTC. This encodes CASSSSDRGGETQYF. Looking up the rest from reference TRBV7-2 and TRBJ2-5 gives the full variable domain: GAGVSQSPSNKVTEKGKDVELRCDPISGHTALYWYRQSLGQGLEFLIYFQGNSAPDKSGLPSDRFSAERTGGSVSTLTIQRTQQEDSAVYLCASSSSDRGGETQYFGPGTRLLVL.

The V gene is TRBV29-1, the J gene TRBJ2-7, with 8 nucleotides matching TRBD1. Germline trimming cut 3 bases from V and 0 bases from J; bases unmatched to any gene: 4. Germline values: CDR1 SQVTM, CDR2 ANQGSEA. The CDR3 is 14 residues long. CDR3 amino acids: CSVEETGDSYEQYF. In nucleotides, the CDR3 is TGCAGCGTTGAGGAGACAGGGGACTCCTACGAGCAGTACTTC.

V is TRBV9 and J is TRBJ2-7; D not resolved. The V gene lost 5 bases and the J gene lost 0 bases, with 15 bases spanning the gap. The CDR3 consists of 15 residues. Germline CDR1 and CDR2: SGDLS and YYNGEE. In DNA form, the CDR3 reads TGTGCCAGCAGTCCTACCGGGCCTCGCTCCTACGAGCAGTACTTC. This sequence encodes CASSPTGPRSYEQYF.

This clonotype was observed a handful of times. The rearrangement uses TRBV12-3 or TRBV12-4 and TRBJ2-5, with D possibly TRBD2 on 5 matching bases. V was trimmed by 3 bases and J by 5 bases, leaving 10 bases between them. The CDR3 spans 13 residues. CDR3 bases: TGTGCCAGCAGTTTGAGGGCATTGGAGACCCAGTACTTC. Protein: CASSLRALETQYF.

In its sample, this clonotype was seen once. The chain couples TRBV6-5 to TRBJ2-5; possible D gene TRBD2, 6 bases. Deletions cut 4 bases from V and 13 bases from J, with 13 bases between. In germline, CDR1 is MNHEY, CDR2 SVGAGI. The CDR3 runs to 11 residues. CDR3 in DNA: TGTGCCAGCAGTTTATCCGGGAGTTGGTACTTC. Amino acids: CASSLSGSWYF.

The chain couples TRBV7-9 to TRBJ2-7; D uncertain. There are 15 residues in the CDR3. V lost 1 base to trimming and J lost 9 bases, with 19 bases between them. Germline CDR1 SEHNR, CDR2 FQNEAQ (reference sequence). The CDR3 DNA sequence: TGTGCCAGCAGCTTAGTTGCAGGCTCGAGGACGAGGCAGTACTTC. Residues: CASSLVAGSRTRQYF.

J is TRBJ1-3 and V is TRBV5-1; 7 bases fit TRBD1. Per the germline V gene, CDR1 is SGHRS and CDR2 is YFSETQ. CDR3 length: 15 residues. Trimming removed 2 bases from V and 2 bases from J; junction bases left unmatched: 4. CDR3 protein: CASSLTGEPGNTIYF. The CDR3 region has the DNA TGCGCCAGCAGCTTAACAGGGGAGCCTGGAAACACCATATATTTT.

This clonotype has more than one count but fewer than ten. The chain uses TRBV7-6 and TRBJ2-1, with D possibly matching TRBD2 (6 bases). The CDR3 extends over 16 amino acids. The V and J ends lost 5 bases and 6 bases respectively, with 20 bases between them. Germline V gives CDR1 SGHVS, CDR2 FNYEAQ. DNA for the CDR3: TGTGCCAGCAGCCCTAGTGAGGAGGGGCGGGGCAATGAGCAGTTCTTC. Translated, it gives CASSPSEEGRGNEQFF.

This clonotype was seen a handful of times. The chain couples TRBV25-1 to TRBJ2-3; D is possibly TRBD2 (6 bases). The germline V gene has CDR1 MGHDK and CDR2 SYGVNS. The CDR3 consists of 13 residues. V shed 4 bases and J shed 6 bases, with 11 bases lying between them. As DNA, the CDR3 is TGTGCCAGCAGTGGCGGGACCAGGGATACGCAGTATTTT. Its translation: CASSGGTRDTQYF.

This clonotype has a handful of counts. The V gene is TRBV27, the J gene TRBJ2-7; TRBD1 matches 8 bases. Germline assignment: CDR1 MNHEY and CDR2 SMNVEV (reference sequence). Germline trimming cut 5 bases from V and 4 bases from J; bases unmatched to any gene: 7. The CDR3 is 14 residues long. In nucleotides, the CDR3 is TGTGCCAGCAGTAAAACCGGGACAGGTTACGAGCAGTACTTC. Translation gives CASSKTGTGYEQYF.

This clonotype was seen a few times. This chain uses TRBV5-1 with TRBJ2-1; TRBD2 matches at 12 bases. Germline loops: CDR1 SGHRS, CDR2 YFSETQ. V shed 4 bases, J shed 5 bases, and the junction held 4 bases outside the gene matches. This CDR3 contains 15 residues. DNA for the CDR3: TGCGCCAGCAGCCTGACTAGCGGGGGCAACAATGAGCAGTTCTTC. It codes for CASSLTSGGNNEQFF.